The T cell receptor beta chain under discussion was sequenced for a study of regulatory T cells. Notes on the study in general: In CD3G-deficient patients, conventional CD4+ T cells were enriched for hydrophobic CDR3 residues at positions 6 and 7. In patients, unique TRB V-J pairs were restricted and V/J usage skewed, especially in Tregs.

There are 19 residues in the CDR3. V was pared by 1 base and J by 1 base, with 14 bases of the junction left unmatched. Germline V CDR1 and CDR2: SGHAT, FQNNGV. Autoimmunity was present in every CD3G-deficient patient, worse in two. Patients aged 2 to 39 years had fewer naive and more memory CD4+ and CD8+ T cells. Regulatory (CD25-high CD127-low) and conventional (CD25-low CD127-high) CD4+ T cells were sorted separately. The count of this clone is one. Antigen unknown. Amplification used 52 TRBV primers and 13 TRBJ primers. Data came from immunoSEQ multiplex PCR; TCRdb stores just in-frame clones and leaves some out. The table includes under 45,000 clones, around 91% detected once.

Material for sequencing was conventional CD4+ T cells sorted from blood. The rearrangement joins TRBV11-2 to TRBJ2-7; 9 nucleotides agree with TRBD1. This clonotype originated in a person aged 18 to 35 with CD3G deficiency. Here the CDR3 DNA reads TGTGCCAGCAGCTTAGTATTAAAGGGGGGACAGGGAAATTCCTACGAGCAGTACTTC. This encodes CASSLVLKGGQGNSYEQYF.